Shown below are 26 T cell receptor beta chains from a single sample sequenced in a study of shared clonotypes between healthy human individuals (dated by TCRdb to about 2020). Library preparation used the immunoSEQ multiplex PCR assay. Imported from immuneACCESS, the table was reduced by TCRdb to in-frame sequences with V and J called. These copies leave out some clones; in studies compared against another copy, an unresolved V gene accounts for under half, and the cause of the remainder is not known. Counted in this sample were over 2 million clones; just under 95% of them appeared once. Clones ranked in the top ten supply around 0.35% of the sample. The material sequenced was naive CD4+ T cells from PBMCs. The cell subset or site label corresponds to: CD45RA+ positively selected. Receptors originate from a man younger than 30 in good health. Some clones in this sample may be carry-over from other donors' samples.

With respect to this clone: Other nucleotide sequences in the sample specify the same CDR3. The genes are TRBV7-2 and TRBJ2-7; D remains ambiguous. Germline CDR1 and CDR2: SGHTA and FQGNSA. The CDR3 is 12 amino acids. Trimming stripped 1 base from V and 6 bases from J, with 7 bases between. CDR3 sequence reads: CASSLVPGEQYF. Here the CDR3 DNA reads TGTGCCAGCAGCTTAGTGCCCGGCGAGCAGTACTTC.

The chain joins TRBV7-3 to TRBJ1-2, with TRBD1 matching over 9 bases. V lost 1 base and J lost 5; bases outside the gene matches: 5. Germline-derived CDR1 and CDR2 are SGHTA and FQGTGA. This CDR3 is 15 amino acids long. The CDR3 here is CASSLIGGTGYGYTF. The CDR3 region has the DNA TGTGCCAGCAGCTTAATCGGGGGGACAGGGTATGGCTACACCTTC.

In this sample, this clone turned up a few times. J is TRBJ1-1 and V is TRBV10-3; TRBD1 is a possible D gene (5 bases). The CDR3 totals 13 residues. Per germline, CDR1 ENHRY and CDR2 SYGVKD. The ends were cut back, 11 bases at V and 0 bases at J, with 13 bases in the middle. In nucleotides, the CDR3 is TGTGCCTCCAACGGGGGGGTGAACACTGAAGCTTTCTTT. Residues: CASNGGVNTEAFF.

The sample holds one count of this clone. This chain uses TRBV2 with TRBJ1-3, with D possibly being TRBD1 (5 bases). Germline V gives CDR1 SNHLY, CDR2 FYNNEI. The CDR3 extends over 14 amino acids. With 6 bases removed from V and 2 bases from J, the gap between germline ends came to 11 bases. CDR3 in DNA: TGTGCCAGCAGGGCCCGGGGACCTGGAAACACCATATATTTT. Translation: CASRARGPGNTIYF.

J is TRBJ2-1 and V is TRBV28; 8 bases map to TRBD2. Per germline, CDR1 MDHEN and CDR2 SYDVKM. This CDR3 region has 16 residues. The junction had 9 bases not matched to a gene; V was cut back by 5 bases and J by 3 bases. CDR3 region: CASSGRGGGYYNEQFF. The CDR3 nucleotides read TGTGCCAGCAGTGGCCGGGGGGGCGGCTACTACAATGAGCAGTTCTTC.

The rearrangement links TRBV28 to TRBJ2-3; TRBD1 matches 7 bases. CDR3 length: 16 residues. Germline V CDR1 and CDR2: MDHEN, SYDVKM. Trimming cost V 6 bases and J 0 bases; bases outside gene matches: 9. The CDR3 loop is CASRNPGTASTDTQYF. As DNA, the CDR3 is TGTGCCAGCAGAAATCCCGGGACAGCAAGCACAGATACGCAGTATTTT.

The chain is built from TRBV2 and TRBJ1-2; 8 bases are shared with TRBD1. CDR3 size: 14 residues. Germline V CDR1 and CDR2: SNHLY, FYNNEI. The J segment lost 6 bases and the V segment lost 5 bases, leaving 8 bases of the junction unmatched. The CDR3 DNA sequence: TGTGCCAGCAGTTCGACCGACAGGGGCCATGGCTACACCTTC. It encodes CASSSTDRGHGYTF.

The chain is built from TRBV27 and TRBJ2-1, with D perhaps TRBD2 (5 bases). The V end was cut by 0 bases, the J end by 2 bases, with 17 bases between. The CDR3 loop spans 18 amino acids. Germline CDR1 MNHEY, CDR2 SMNVEV (reference sequence). CDR3 in DNA: TGTGCCAGCAGTTTATCACATGGCGAGCGGCGCGCCTACAATGAGCAGTTCTTC. This codes for CASSLSHGERRAYNEQFF.

This clone occurred once. The chain recombines TRBV7-3 with TRBJ2-3; D unclear. V was cut by 5 bases and J by 4 bases, with 7 bases left in between. The CDR3 covers 12 residues. The germline gives CDR1 SGHTA, CDR2 FQGTGA. CDR3 in DNA: TGTGCCAGCAGCACCGACGCAGATACGCAGTATTTT. Its translation: CASSTDADTQYF.

The rearrangement joins TRBV7-3 to TRBJ2-5, with D perhaps given as TRBD1 or TRBD2 (6 bases each). Trimming removed 4 bases from V and 1 base from J, with 13 bases in between. The CDR3 contains 15 residues. Germline CDR1 SGHTA, CDR2 FQGTGA. CDR3 in DNA: TGTGCCAGCAGCTCAAGGGGGACTGGCCAAGAGACCCAGTACTTC. It is translated as CASSSRGTGQETQYF.

The chain uses TRBV30 and TRBJ1-4; 7 nucleotides match TRBD1. The CDR3 length is 12 residues. The V segment lost 7 bases and the J segment 7 bases; nucleotides outside the gene matches: 6. Germline V gene data show CDR1 as GTSNPN and CDR2 as SVGIG (reference sequence). This CDR3 is CAYDRVGEKLFF. DNA of the CDR3: TGTGCCTACGACAGGGTGGGTGAAAAACTGTTTTTT. Full variable domain (outside the CDR3, taken from reference TRBV30 and TRBJ1-4): SQTIHQWPATLVQPVGSPLSLECTVEGTSNPNLYWYRQAAGRGLQLLFYSVGIGQISSEVPQNLSASRPQDRQFILSSKKLLLSDSGFYLCAYDRVGEKLFFGSGTQLSVL.

V and J are TRBV7-8 and TRBJ2-7; D is perhaps TRBD1 (6 bases). CDR3 length equals 17 residues. The V gene lost 0 bases and the J gene lost 3 bases, with 18 bases spanning the gap. Germline lookup yields CDR1 SGHVS and CDR2 FQNEAQ. This CDR3 is CASSLARYGTQYYEQYF. In nucleotides, the CDR3 is TGTGCCAGCAGCTTAGCCAGGTACGGGACACAATACTACGAGCAGTACTTC.

The J gene is TRBJ1-3, the V gene TRBV5-1; D is possibly TRBD1 (5 bases). Looked up from germline, CDR1 is SGHRS and CDR2 is YFSETQ. V dropped 4 bases and J dropped 0 bases, with 14 bases sitting between them. This CDR3 is built from 16 residues. The CDR3 DNA reads as TGCGCCAGCAGCCCCCAGGGCAGCAACTCTGGAAACACCATATATTTT. It is translated as CASSPQGSNSGNTIYF.

The rearrangement joins TRBV28 to TRBJ2-1; a weak D match, TRBD2 (6 bases). This CDR3 region has 15 residues. Deletions cut 3 bases from V and 4 bases from J, with 13 bases between. CDR1 and CDR2 from the germline V gene are MDHEN and SYDVKM. The CDR3 DNA reads TGTGCCAGCAGTTTCCCCAGCGGGCCATACAATGAGCAGTTCTTC. This encodes CASSFPSGPYNEQFF.

The chain couples TRBV20-1 to TRBJ2-5; no clear D. Gene TRBJ2-7 matches the end of the DNA better, so the J call may be wrong. CDR3 size: 11 residues. Germline CDR1 DFQATT, CDR2 SNEGSKA (reference sequence). The DNA of the CDR3 is TGCAGTGCTGGGTGGACCTACGAGCAGTACTTC. Translating gives CSAGWTYEQYF.

This chain links TRBV2 with TRBJ2-7; D possibly corresponds to TRBD2 (6 bases). The germline V and J ends were trimmed by 6 bases and 5 bases, with 8 bases remaining between them. This CDR3 comprises 11 residues. Germline V CDR1 and CDR2: SNHLY, FYNNEI. CDR3: CASSVADEQYF. The DNA of the CDR3 is TGTGCCAGCAGCGTAGCGGACGAGCAGTACTTC.

As for this clone: The sample has other DNA sequences that encode this CDR3 too. V is TRBV9 and J is TRBJ2-1; TRBD2 aligns across 12 bases. The junction had 1 base not matched to a gene; V was cut back by 0 bases and J by 6 bases. Germline lookup yields CDR1 SGDLS and CDR2 YYNGEE. The length of the CDR3 is 15 residues. CDR3 protein: CASSVGLAGVNEQFF. The CDR3 bases are TGTGCCAGCAGCGTAGGACTAGCGGGAGTCAATGAGCAGTTCTTC.

The chain is built from TRBV5-1 and TRBJ2-2, with D unresolved. The CDR3 loop spans 14 amino acids. Germline loops: CDR1 SGHRS, CDR2 YFSETQ. V gave up 3 bases and J gave up 4 bases, with 10 bases separating them. The CDR3 loop reads CASSSSRTTGELFF. CDR3 nucleotides: TGCGCCAGCAGCTCATCGAGGACCACCGGGGAGCTGTTTTTT.

In its sample, this clone was seen once. The chain couples TRBV28 to TRBJ1-4; D is unresolved. This CDR3 has 13 amino acids. The ends were cut back, 4 bases at V and 8 bases at J, with 11 bases in the middle. In germline, CDR1 is MDHEN, CDR2 SYDVKM. The CDR3: CASSWLPREKLFF. Written as DNA, the CDR3 is TGTGCCAGCAGTTGGCTCCCACGGGAAAAACTGTTTTTT.

V and J are TRBV6-5 and TRBJ2-1, with 7 nucleotides matching TRBD1. The J segment lost 2 bases and the V segment lost 7 bases, leaving 8 bases of the junction unmatched. Germline assignment: CDR1 MNHEY and CDR2 SVGAGI. This CDR3 contains 15 residues. CDR3 bases: TGTGCCAGCACCCAAGGGGGCGAGGCCTACAATGAGCAGTTCTTC. Translated, it gives CASTQGGEAYNEQFF.

V usage is TRBV19 and J usage is TRBJ2-7, with TRBD1 as a possible D gene (6 bases). CDR3 length: 13 residues. Germline values: CDR1 LNHDA, CDR2 SQIVND (reference sequence). V lost 3 bases and J 5 bases, leaving 11 bases between the germline ends. CDR3: CASSMVYRDEQYF. In DNA, the CDR3 is TGTGCCAGTAGTATGGTTTACAGGGACGAGCAGTACTTC.

As concerns this clone: The sample carries other DNA sequences with the same CDR3. The V and J genes are TRBV28 and TRBJ2-2; no clear D. The CDR3 sequence is 12 residues long. In germline, CDR1 is MDHEN, CDR2 SYDVKM. Trimming removed 2 bases at V and 6 bases at J, with 4 bases between. CDR3 sequence: CASSLVSGELFF. DNA of the CDR3: TGTGCCAGCAGTTTAGTGTCCGGGGAGCTGTTTTTT.

Here the CDR3 DNA reads TGTGCCAGCAGTGGGGTTCACCCAATCGGCAATGAGCAGTTCTTC. Its protein is CASSGVHPIGNEQFF. The rearrangement links TRBV2 to TRBJ2-1; D unresolved. The V end was cut by 4 bases, the J end by 6 bases, with 16 bases between. From germline, CDR1 is SNHLY and CDR2 FYNNEI. This CDR3 has 15 amino acids. Supplemented by reference TRBV2 and TRBJ2-1, the full variable domain reads EPEVTQTPSHQVTQMGQEVILRCVPISNHLYFYWYRQILGQKVEFLVSFYNNEISEKSEIFDDQFSVERPDGSNFTLKIRSTKLEDSAMYFCASSGVHPIGNEQFFGPGTRLTVL.

The chain combines TRBV30 with TRBJ2-1, with TRBD1 matching 8 bases. The CDR3 totals 16 residues. Germline assignment: CDR1 GTSNPN and CDR2 SVGIG (reference sequence). J was trimmed by 4 bases and V by 0 bases; bases with no gene match: 8. The CDR3 spells CAWSVNGRGRYNEQFF. CDR3 DNA sequence: TGTGCCTGGAGTGTAAATGGCAGGGGGCGTTACAATGAGCAGTTCTTC.

V is TRBV11-2 and J is TRBJ1-4, with 11 nucleotides matching TRBD1. The CDR3 extends over 16 amino acids. Germline lookup yields CDR1 SGHAT and CDR2 FQNNGV. Trimming took 5 bases from V and 7 from J; bases not matched to a gene: 9. CDR3 sequence reads: CASSTRTGGGGEKLFF. CDR3 DNA sequence: TGTGCCAGCAGCACCCGGACAGGGGGCGGAGGTGAAAAACTGTTTTTT.

V gene TRBV7-3 combines with J gene TRBJ2-2; 15 bases are a match to TRBD2. The junction had 5 bases not matched to a gene; V was cut back by 2 bases and J by 7 bases. The CDR3 has 17 amino acids. Per germline, CDR1 SGHTA and CDR2 FQGTGA. The DNA of the CDR3 is TGTGCCAGCAGCTTATTGGGACTAGCGGGAGGTGTCGGGGAGCTGTTTTTT. Encoded protein: CASSLLGLAGGVGELFF.